Included here is one T cell receptor (beta chain) sequence, with context. In its sample, this clone was seen a few times. It lacks a known antigen. Base-call qualities are not available, and no considerably larger clone is one nucleotide away. This sample was included in a study of cytomegalovirus exposure and HLA in healthy donors listed by TCRdb under 2017. With respect to the entire study: An earlier analysis of 587 of the donors reported roughly 300 Gb of sequence data and around 120 million unique TCR beta sequences obtained from approximately 180 million T cells. An early release covering about 600 HLA-typed donors comprised around 300 gigabases of sequencing data and tens of millions of unique TCR sequences. Of the 300 to 400 genotyped donors, around 81% fell in the genetic ancestry cluster associated with self-reported Caucasian donors. The study aimed to test whether signatures of past pathogen exposure could be identified by cataloging public T cell receptors. Using immunosequencing, the study profiled T cell repertoires from 666 subjects and related those repertoires to cytomegalovirus serostatus. Besides the first cohort of around 670 subjects, a separate validation cohort made up of roughly 120 different subjects was used. To predict cytomegalovirus infection status, the study combined high-throughput TCR immunosequencing, statistical association of individual TCRs with disease status, and machine learning. A later analysis re-examined previously published TCR beta repertoires from more than 650 donors and added high-resolution HLA genotyping to investigate patterns of TCR occurrence. Rather than using new phenotypic data, the later analysis identified candidate immune exposures from TCR beta sequences and from how often those sequences occurred across donors. An earlier analysis of approximately 630 of the donors applied high-throughput TCR beta sequencing to assess whether each TCR beta V gene segment acted as functional or pseudogenic. Donor age, sex, ethnicity and CMV serostatus were compiled alongside the repertoire data. In a later genetic analysis, genome-wide SNP genotypes for about 55% of the roughly 700 donors were used, and that subset was treated as a discovery cohort. All discovery cohort repertoires had been generated using a single sequencing platform. HLA typing covered class I and class II loci at four-digit resolution. The number of typed donors differed by locus: about 629-630 for A, B, C, DRB1 and DQB1; 522 for DQA1; approximately 600 for DPA1; and around 450 for DPB1. Because of strong linkage in the cohort, 5 or 6 DR-DQ haplotypes were treated as single units for association and clustering. Among roughly 370 genotyped donors of the cohort, an average of approximately 230,000 unique TCR beta nucleotide sequences were sequenced per donor, around 18% of them non-productive. Overall results and qualifications from the work: A group of highly shared sequence variants was considered likely to be a technical artifact of the sequencing pipeline. Most CMV-associated TCR beta chains appeared to be HLA-restricted in a later analysis, and the HLA associations seemed to be driven largely by CMV exposure. The study gave a list of roughly 150 TCR beta chains associated with cytomegalovirus. Because some donors lacked HLA typing at each locus, the association tests relied only on the typed subset. Because counts were too low, around 18 rarely observed V segments, including chromosome 9 orphons, were left out of the earlier analysis of about 500 of the donors. When HLA alleles, especially DR and DQ, strongly co-occurred, attributing TCR associations to individual alleles was difficult. In this cohort, only TCR beta chains were sequenced, and detectable features were limited by the absence of alpha or paired-chain data. Correlated functional status among segregating V segments might reflect linkage disequilibrium, but an unknown experimental factor could not be ruled out. In a later genetic analysis, a missense DCLRE1C variant was associated with V-gene and J-gene trimming of TCR beta chains, and the association was replicated in an independent cohort. In vitro tests confirmed that a few of the cytomegalovirus-associated TCR beta chains recognize cytomegalovirus antigens. In a later analysis, HLA-associated TCR beta chains were found to be more clonally expanded and to have lower generation probabilities than equally common non-associated chains. Some IMGT-functional V segments, including TRBV6-2 and TRBV6-3, could not be told apart with the 87-base-pair reads, so those segments were excluded. Several of the top co-occurrence clusters appeared to be linked to parvovirus B19, influenza, CMV and Epstein-Barr virus, according to a later analysis. An earlier analysis of some 560 of the donors showed that most TCR beta V segments appeared in productive rearrangements either about 87% or about 30% of the time, which broadly matched IMGT annotations. A further reported finding was that TCR beta sequences accurately predicted the HLA-A and HLA-B alleles for most subjects in the first cohort. The only immune exposure information available for the cohort was CMV serostatus. It was suggested by the authors that the approach could potentially be generalized to other disease states and immunological phenotypes. Specific HLA alleles were associated with 15,000 to 20,000 TCR beta sequences at a false discovery rate of 0.05 in a later analysis. Compared with the roughly 600-donor mean, donors in an Asian-associated ancestry cluster had fewer N-insertions in productive TCRs, according to a later genetic analysis. In a later analysis, TCR association rates were found to vary across HLA loci, with the most associated TCRs seen for DRB1 alleles and the fewest for HLA-C alleles. Across donors, most TCR sequences were observed very rarely, whereas some public TCRs were present in many individuals. The presence/absence analyses assumed that sequencing depth was roughly uniform across donors, and that assumption may not be true. Cytomegalovirus status was reported to be diagnosed by the classifier with high specificity and sensitivity in both the original and validation cohorts.

The cohort comprised around 690 healthy bone marrow donors. At the time of sampling, every cohort member was nominally healthy, though immune exposures that went unrecorded were likely present. The donor was CMV seropositive and was included in the group of approximately 300 seropositive cohort members. Every donor gave a peripheral blood sample, and the peripheral blood mononuclear cells from that sample were used for TCR beta sequencing. The Qiagen DNeasy Blood Extraction Kit was used to extract genomic DNA from the blood cell samples. Libraries were built with the immunoSEQ multiplex PCR assay. For the multiplex PCR, a mixture combining 60 forward primers for TCR Vbeta segments and 13 reverse primers for TCR Jbeta segments was used. A multiplex PCR assay on genomic DNA amplified the CDR3 region of rearranged TCR beta genes. The amplified TCR beta libraries were sequenced on the Illumina HiSeq System as 87-base-pair reads. The study's own analysis went as follows. In a later analysis, some 80 million unique TCR beta chains were counted across the approximately 620 repertoires, and roughly 11 million of these chains were shared by at least two donors. To remove PCR and sequencing errors, raw reads were error-corrected and collapsed into unique sequences using a nearest-neighbor algorithm that merged closely related sequences. Alignment of CDR3 sequences to IMGT reference sequences was used to assign V, D and J gene segments. For a sequence to be retained, at least a six-nucleotide match to both a V gene segment and a J gene segment was required. Rearrangements were classified as productive when the CDR3 lacked stop codons and remained in frame with V and J, and all other rearrangements were classified as non-productive. CDR3 was defined by IMGT convention, running from the second conserved V-encoded cysteine to the conserved J-encoded phenylalanine. Sequences without an unambiguous match to a single V gene segment were excluded from the earlier analysis of 450 to 650 of the donors. An earlier analysis of fewer than 650 of the donors classified V segments as functional when productive rearrangements were above 56.7% and as segregating when the standard deviation between donors was above 5%. A statistical classification framework was built for diagnosing cytomegalovirus status from the catalog of TCR beta chain sequences. V and J gene assignment, in a later analysis, came from comparing TCR nucleotide sequences with IMGT/GENE-DB human TR gene sequences. In a later analysis, CDR3 sequences and most-parsimonious VDJ recombination scenarios were assigned using the TCRdist pipeline. In a later analysis, each TCR beta chain was defined by its CDR3 amino acid sequence together with its V-gene family, and reads lacking a unique V-gene family were excluded. As a way to deal with suspected cross-contamination and a sequencing artifact, a later analysis dropped nearly 600 nucleotide sequences that were highly shared and had low generation probability. In a later analysis, a clonal expansion index for each public chain was calculated from normalized within-repertoire ranks of inferred template counts. A later analysis computed generation probabilities with a VDJ recombination model fitted to out-of-frame rearrangements, and checked the results against IGoR. In a later analysis, TCR-TCR, TCR-HLA and TCR-CMV co-occurrence was scored with hypergeometric tests, and a repertoire-size bias correction was applied to TCR pairs. To estimate false discovery rates, a later analysis permuted the HLA or CMV assignments 20 times. In a later analysis, co-occurring TCRs were grouped using DBSCAN, and TCRdist sequence similarity was added for clustering within HLA-allele-positive subsets. For co-occurrence clustering, repertoires with fewer than 30,000 or more than 120,000 public chains were excluded, along with roughly 5 repertoires with anomalous nucleotide sharing. TCRdb carries this immuneACCESS record with in-frame sequences only. Its versions omit some clonotypes, under half of them owing to an unresolved V gene in the studies checked, with the rest unexplained. V, J and clone size derive from that table, while D and trimming were established from the DNA sequence. The sample has roughly 120,000 clones on record, 74% of them singletons. The ten largest account for about 4% of the sample.

Trimming accounts for 0 bases at V and 5 bases at J, while the number of junction bases matched to no gene is 3. CDR1 is given as SGHRS and CDR2 as YFSETQ, both from the germline V gene. Inclusive of the bounding cysteine and phenylalanine, the CDR3 is 15 residues long. Kept here is only the CDR3 DNA, which spans 45 bases and is read in frame from base 1. The specimen was PBMCs. This TCR derives from a woman in her forties or fifties in good health and CMV-seropositive. The chain is assembled from TRBV5-1 and TRBJ2-7; a stretch of 12 junction bases matches TRBD1. The encoded CDR3 is CASSLEGQGANEQYF. The nucleotide sequence is given as TGCGCCAGCAGCTTGGAGGGACAGGGGGCCAACGAGCAGTACTTC.